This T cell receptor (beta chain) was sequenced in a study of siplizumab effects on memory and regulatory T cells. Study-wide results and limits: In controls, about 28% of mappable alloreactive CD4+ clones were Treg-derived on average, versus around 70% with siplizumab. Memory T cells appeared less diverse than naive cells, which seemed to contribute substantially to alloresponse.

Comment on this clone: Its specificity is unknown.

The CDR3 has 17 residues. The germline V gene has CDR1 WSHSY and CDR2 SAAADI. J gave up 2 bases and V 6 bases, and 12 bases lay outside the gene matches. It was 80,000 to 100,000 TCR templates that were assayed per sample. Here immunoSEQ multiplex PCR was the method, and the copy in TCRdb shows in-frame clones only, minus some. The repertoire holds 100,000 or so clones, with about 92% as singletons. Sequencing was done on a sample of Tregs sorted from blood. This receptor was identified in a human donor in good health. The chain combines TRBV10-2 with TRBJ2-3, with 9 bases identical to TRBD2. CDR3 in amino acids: CASRSRGRARATDTQYF. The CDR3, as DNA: TGCGCCAGCAGGAGTCGCGGGAGGGCCCGGGCCACAGATACGCAGTATTTT.